A selection of T cell receptor beta chains follows, all from one sample in a study of blood T cell repertoires in COVID-19. Data came from immunoSEQ multiplex PCR; TCRdb stores just in-frame clones and leaves some out. The top ten clones hold about a tenth of a sample with some 190,000 clones, approximately 83% of them seen once. Material for sequencing was peripheral blood. The receptors were gathered from a human donor with active or convalescent COVID-19. The donor label of this sample is uncertain. The CDR3 runs from the conserved cysteine through the conserved F or W. Each record gives: J gene, clone size, V gene, D gene, CDR3 DNA, CDR3 protein. The D gene is left open where the match is weak. Not every row has a clone size; where given, it reads once, few, many or a size class.

J gene: TRBJ1-6
clone size: -
V gene: TRBV5-4
D gene: -
CDR3 DNA: TGTGCCAGCAGCTTAGACCAGGGAGGACCCCTCCACTTT
CDR3 protein: CASSLDQGGPLHF

J gene: TRBJ2-3
clone size: -
V gene: TRBV18
D gene: TRBD2
CDR3 DNA: TGTGCCAGCTCACCTGAAGCGGGGGCCACAGATACGCAGTATTTT
CDR3 protein: CASSPEAGATDTQYF

J gene: TRBJ2-3
clone size: -
V gene: TRBV19
D gene: TRBD2
CDR3 DNA: TGTGCCAGTAAAAGGGCTAGCGGGAGGGCCGGGGATACGCAGTATTTT
CDR3 protein: CASKRASGRAGDTQYF

J gene: TRBJ2-2
clone size: -
V gene: TRBV19
D gene: -
CDR3 DNA: TGTGCCAGTAGTATATGGCGGGGGAACACCGGGGAGCTGTTTTTT
CDR3 protein: CASSIWRGNTGELFF

J gene: TRBJ2-1
clone size: -
V gene: TRBV12-3/TRBV12-4
D gene: TRBD2
CDR3 DNA: TGTGCCAGCAATTTAGAAGCGGGACTGCTGCAGTTCTTC
CDR3 protein: CASNLEAGLLQFF

J gene: TRBJ1-3
clone size: -
V gene: TRBV9
D gene: -
CDR3 DNA: TGTGCCAGCAGCTCCGGACATTCAGTTGGAAACACCATATATTTT
CDR3 protein: CASSSGHSVGNTIYF

J gene: TRBJ2-5
clone size: -
V gene: TRBV7-8
D gene: TRBD2
CDR3 DNA: TGTGCCAGCAGCTCCCCTAGCGGGAGTACCCAAGAGACCCAGTACTTC
CDR3 protein: CASSSPSGSTQETQYF

J gene: TRBJ1-2
clone size: -
V gene: TRBV7-2
D gene: -
CDR3 DNA: TGTGCCAGCAGCCCCCACGGGGGTTTTGGCTACACCTTC
CDR3 protein: CASSPHGGFGYTF

J gene: TRBJ2-3
clone size: -
V gene: TRBV10-3
D gene: TRBD2
CDR3 DNA: TGTGCCATCACACCTGGGACTAGCGGGAGGACAGATACGCAGTATTTT
CDR3 protein: CAITPGTSGRTDTQYF

J gene: TRBJ2-1
clone size: -
V gene: TRBV30
D gene: TRBD2
CDR3 DNA: TGTGCCTGGAGTGAGGTAGGGACTAGCGGACGGAGAGGGGGGAGAGAGCAGTTCTTC
CDR3 protein: CAWSEVGTSGRRGGREQFF

J gene: TRBJ2-1
clone size: -
V gene: TRBV9
D gene: -
CDR3 DNA: TGTGCCAGCAGCGTACTCAATGAGCAGTTCTTC
CDR3 protein: CASSVLNEQFF

J gene: TRBJ1-4
clone size: -
V gene: TRBV19
D gene: TRBD1
CDR3 DNA: TGTGCCAGTAGGCAGACAGGGTCTAAGGAAAAACTGTTTTTT
CDR3 protein: CASRQTGSKEKLFF

J gene: TRBJ2-6
clone size: -
V gene: TRBV28
D gene: -
CDR3 DNA: TGTGCCACCCTCCGACGGCCAGGGTCTGGGGCCAACGTCCTGACTTTC
CDR3 protein: CATLRRPGSGANVLTF

J gene: TRBJ2-5
clone size: -
V gene: TRBV27
D gene: -
CDR3 DNA: TGTGCCAGCAGTTTATCGGGGGCAGGAACCCAGTACTTC
CDR3 protein: CASSLSGAGTQYF

J gene: TRBJ2-7
clone size: -
V gene: TRBV7-2
D gene: -
CDR3 DNA: TGTGCCAGCAGCTTAGGGAGGACTACCTTGAGGGAGCAGTACTTC
CDR3 protein: CASSLGRTTLREQYF

J gene: TRBJ2-1
clone size: few
V gene: TRBV11-2
D gene: -
CDR3 DNA: TGTGCCAGCAGCTCGCGGCCCGACTACAATGAGCAGTTCTTC
CDR3 protein: CASSSRPDYNEQFF